This TCR beta chain was identified in a study of blood T cell repertoires in COVID-19. Study at large: Researchers got acute and convalescent COVID-19 samples from the United States, Italy and Spain. Sample material is recorded as cDNA or gDNA derived from T cells, B-cell-depleted T cells, or PBMCs.

Data came from immunoSEQ multiplex PCR; TCRdb stores just in-frame clones and leaves some out. The sample has fewer than 200,000 clones, 80% seen once. Germline CDR1 is SGHRS and CDR2 is YFSETQ. There are 11 residues in the CDR3. Trimming removed 2 bases at V and 9 bases at J, with 5 bases between. The sequence came from a man aged 55 to 69 with acute or convalescent COVID-19. The sample taken for sequencing was peripheral blood. This rearrangement joins TRBV5-1 to TRBJ2-2; D is unresolved. The CDR3 nucleotides are TGCGCCAGCAGCTTTATCTGGGAGCTGTTTTTT. It translates to CASSFIWELFF.